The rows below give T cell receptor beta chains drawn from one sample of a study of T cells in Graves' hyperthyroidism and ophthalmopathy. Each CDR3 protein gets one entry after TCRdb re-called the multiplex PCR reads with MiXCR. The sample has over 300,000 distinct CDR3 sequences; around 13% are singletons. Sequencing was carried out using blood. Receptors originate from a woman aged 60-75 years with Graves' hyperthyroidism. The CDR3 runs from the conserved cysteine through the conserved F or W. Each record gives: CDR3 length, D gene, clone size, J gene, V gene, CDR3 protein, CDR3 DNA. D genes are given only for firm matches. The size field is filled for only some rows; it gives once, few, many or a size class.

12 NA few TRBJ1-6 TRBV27 CASRDYNSPLHF TGTGCAAGTAGGGATTATAATTCACCCCTCCACTTT
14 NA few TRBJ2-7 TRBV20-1 CSAPDAGGQGEQYF TGCAGTGCTCCTGACGCCGGGGGGCAGGGGGAGCAGTACTTC
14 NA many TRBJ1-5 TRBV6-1 CASSVFDGNQPQHF TGTGCCAGCAGTGTGTTCGATGGCAATCAGCCCCAGCATTTT
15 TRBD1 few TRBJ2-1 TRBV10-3 CAISAPGQLYNEQFF TGTGCCATCAGTGCACCGGGACAGCTATACAATGAGCAGTTCTTC
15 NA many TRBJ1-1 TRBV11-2 CASSLAQYTHSEAFF TGTGCCAGCAGCTTAGCACAATATACGCACTCTGAAGCTTTCTTT
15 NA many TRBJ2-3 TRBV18 CASSPFSGNTDTQYF TGTGCCAGCTCACCTTTTAGCGGTAACACAGATACGCAGTATTTT
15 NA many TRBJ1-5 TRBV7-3 CASTGGPQVGQPQHF TGTGCCAGCACCGGGGGACCTCAAGTCGGTCAGCCCCAGCATTTT
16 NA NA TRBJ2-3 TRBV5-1 CASSRNRAQTPDTQYF TGCGCCAGCAGCAGAAACCGGGCTCAGACCCCAGATACGCAGTATTTT
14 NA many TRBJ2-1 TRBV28 CATPGMFNYNEQFF TGTGCCACCCCTGGAATGTTTAACTACAATGAGCAGTTCTTC
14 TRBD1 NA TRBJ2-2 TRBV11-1 CASSPRTGPGELFF TGTGCCAGCAGCCCCCGGACAGGGCCCGGGGAGCTGTTTTTT
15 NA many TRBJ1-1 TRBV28 CASSLPGSLNTEAFF TGTGCCAGCAGTTTGCCAGGGAGCTTGAACACTGAAGCTTTCTTT
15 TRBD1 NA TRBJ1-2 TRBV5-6 CASSWRGTGPHLYTF TGTGCCAGCAGCTGGAGAGGGACAGGGCCTCACCTCTACACCTTC
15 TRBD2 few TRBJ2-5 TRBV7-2 CASSLRAGGAETQYF TGTGCCAGCAGCTTAAGAGCCGGGGGGGCAGAGACCCAGTACTTC
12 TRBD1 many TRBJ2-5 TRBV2 CASSVDRETQYF TGTGCCAGCAGTGTGGACAGGGAGACCCAGTACTTC
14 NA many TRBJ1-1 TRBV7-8 CASSFRGRVSSFFF TGTGCCAGCAGCTTCCGGGGGAGGGTTAGTTCCTTTTTCTTT
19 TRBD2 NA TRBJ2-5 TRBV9 CASSVTGGLAGLRPETQYF TGTGCCAGCAGCGTCACCGGGGGACTAGCGGGGCTTCGGCCAGAGACCCAGTACTTC
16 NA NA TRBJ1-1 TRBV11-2 CASRRGGGGPLTEAFF TGTGCCAGCAGAAGAGGGGGGGGCGGTCCTCTTACTGAAGCTTTCTTT
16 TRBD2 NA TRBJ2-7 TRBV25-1 CASSERGTSGRNEQYF TGTGCCAGCAGTGAACGGGGGACTAGCGGTCGGAATGAGCAGTACTTC
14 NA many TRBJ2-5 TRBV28 CASSLSLGGETQYF TGTGCCAGCAGTTTATCTTTAGGGGGAGAGACCCAGTACTTC
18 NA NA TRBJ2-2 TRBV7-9 CASSLAAGANLNTGELFF TGTGCCAGCAGCTTAGCAGCTGGAGCGAACTTGAACACCGGGGAGCTGTTTTTT
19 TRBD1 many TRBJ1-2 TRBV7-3 CASSYPRTGFSPLLYGYTF TGTGCCAGCAGCTACCCCCGGACAGGGTTCTCCCCCTTACTATATGGCTACACCTTC
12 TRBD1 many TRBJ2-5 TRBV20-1 CSADRGRETQYF TGCAGCGCGGACAGGGGACGGGAGACCCAGTACTTC
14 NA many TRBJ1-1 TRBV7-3 CASSSGRLNTEAFF TGTGCCAGCAGCTCCGGACGGTTAAACACTGAAGCTTTCTTT
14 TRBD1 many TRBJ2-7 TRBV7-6 CASSPGTGNYEQYF TGTGCCAGCAGCCCAGGGACAGGTAACTACGAGCAGTACTTC
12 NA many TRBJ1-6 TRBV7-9 CASSRQNSPLHF TGTGCCAGCAGCCGACAGAATTCACCCCTCCACTTT
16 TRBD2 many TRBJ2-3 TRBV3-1 CASSPLAGGGPDTQYF TGTGCCAGCAGCCCGCTAGCGGGAGGGGGTCCGGATACGCAGTATTTT
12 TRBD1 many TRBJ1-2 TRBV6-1 CARRTGLYGYTF TGTGCCAGAAGGACAGGCCTCTATGGCTACACCTTC
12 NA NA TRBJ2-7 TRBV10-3 CAISDNPYEQYF TGTGCCATCAGTGACAACCCCTACGAGCAGTACTTC
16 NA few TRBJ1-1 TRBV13 CASSPGVEGRVTEAFF TGTGCCAGCAGCCCCGGAGTGGAGGGAAGGGTCACTGAAGCTTTCTTT
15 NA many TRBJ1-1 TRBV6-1 CASSQNGQLNTEAFF TGTGCCAGCAGTCAAAATGGACAGCTTAACACTGAAGCTTTCTTT
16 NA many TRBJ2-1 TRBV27 CASSPETANSYNEQFF TGTGCCAGCAGCCCGGAGACAGCTAATTCCTACAATGAGCAGTTCTTC
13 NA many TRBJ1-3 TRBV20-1 CSARDGSGNTIYF TGCAGTGCTAGGGACGGCTCTGGAAACACCATATATTTT
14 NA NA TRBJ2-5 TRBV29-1 CSTLGSNGSETQYF TGCAGCACTTTAGGGTCTAACGGGAGTGAGACCCAGTACTTC
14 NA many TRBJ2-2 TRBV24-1 CATSGPSYTGELFF TGTGCCACCAGTGGCCCCAGCTACACCGGGGAGCTGTTTTTT
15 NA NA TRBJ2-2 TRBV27 CASPPPLANTGELFF TGTGCCAGCCCCCCCCCGCTAGCGAACACCGGGGAGCTGTTTTTT
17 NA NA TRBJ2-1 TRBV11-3 CASSLDSPSTFYNEQFF TGTGCCAGCAGCTTAGATTCCCCGTCAACGTTCTACAATGAGCAGTTCTTC
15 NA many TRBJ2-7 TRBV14 CASSEVGQGDYEQYF TGTGCCAGCAGCGAAGTAGGTCAGGGAGATTACGAGCAGTACTTC
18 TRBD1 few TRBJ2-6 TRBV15 CATSSTGTGGPGANVLTF TGTGCCACCAGCAGTACCGGGACAGGGGGGCCTGGGGCCAACGTCCTGACTTTC
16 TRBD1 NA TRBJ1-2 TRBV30 CAWRDTPGQKNYGYTF TGTGCCTGGAGGGATACTCCGGGACAGAAAAACTATGGCTACACCTTC
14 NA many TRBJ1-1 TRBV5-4 CASSLADRFTEAFF TGTGCCAGCAGCTTGGCCGACAGATTCACTGAAGCTTTCTTT
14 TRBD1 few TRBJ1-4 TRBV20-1 CSAPGGTGNEKLFF TGCAGTGCTCCCGGGGGGACAGGGAATGAAAAACTGTTTTTT
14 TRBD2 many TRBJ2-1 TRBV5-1 CASSLAGGFGEQFF TGCGCCAGCAGCTTAGCGGGAGGGTTCGGGGAGCAGTTCTTC
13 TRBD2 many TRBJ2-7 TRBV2 CASSEARGAEQYF TGTGCCAGCAGTGAGGCGCGGGGGGCCGAGCAGTACTTC
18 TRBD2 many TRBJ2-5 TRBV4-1 CASSQEGWPSGIQETQYF TGCGCCAGCAGCCAAGAAGGGTGGCCTAGCGGGATCCAAGAGACCCAGTACTTC
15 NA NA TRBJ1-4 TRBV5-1 CASSLRTGLNEKLFF TGCGCCAGCAGCTTGAGGACCGGCTTAAATGAAAAACTGTTTTTT
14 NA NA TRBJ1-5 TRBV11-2 CASSYSLRDQPQHF TGTGCCAGCAGTTACTCCCTTCGAGATCAGCCCCAGCATTTT